Listed below are T cell receptor beta chains from one sample, sequenced in a study of T cells in localized non-small cell lung cancer. Clones were read by immunoSEQ multiplex PCR, and TCRdb kept only the in-frame ones, dropping some. This table holds around 2,700 clones, about 28% found once. The specimen was lung tumor tissue, collected before any cancer treatment. These receptors were collected from a female donor aged 60 or older with stage I lung adenocarcinoma. The CDR3 runs from the conserved cysteine through the conserved F or W. The order of the fields is V gene, D gene, J gene, clone size, CDR3 DNA, CDR3 protein. A D gene is named only where the DNA matches it firmly. Size is omitted from some rows. Given values are once, few, many or a class for expanded clones.

>TRBV12-5|NA|TRBJ1-2|few
TGTGCCAGCCTCAGCCGGGGGAAATTGCGCTATGGCTACACCTTC
CASLSRGKLRYGYTF
>TRBV19|NA|TRBJ1-1|NA
TGTGCCAGTAGCTCTACAGGGTCTTTCGTCTGGAACACTGAAGCTTTCTTT
CASSSTGSFVWNTEAFF
>TRBV30|NA|TRBJ1-1|NA
TGTGCCTGGAGTGTCGGGGTTAACACTGAAGCTTTCTTT
CAWSVGVNTEAFF
>TRBV11-3|TRBD1|TRBJ1-2|few
TGTGCCAGCAGCGTCCGGGACAGGGATAATGGCTACACCTTC
CASSVRDRDNGYTF
>TRBV18|NA|TRBJ2-2|NA
TGTGCCAGCTCACCCGAGGCCGGCGCGTACACCGGGGAGCTGTTTTTT
CASSPEAGAYTGELFF
>TRBV6-8|TRBD2|TRBJ2-3|NA
TGTGCCACCTCCTTCCTAGCGGCTAGCACAGATACGCAGTATTTT
CATSFLAASTDTQYF
>TRBV6-8|TRBD1|TRBJ2-7|NA
TGTGCCAGCAGTCGGACAGGATACGAGCAGTACTTC
CASSRTGYEQYF
>TRBV11-3|TRBD2|TRBJ2-5|few
TGTGCCAGCAGCAGAAGCGGACTAGTATCGGAGACCCAGTACTTC
CASSRSGLVSETQYF
>TRBV11-3|NA|TRBJ1-2|few
TGTGCCAGCAGCGGGGGCCACAGCGGTCCTAACTATGGCTACACCTTC
CASSGGHSGPNYGYTF
>TRBV9|TRBD2|TRBJ2-3|NA
TGTGCCAGCAGCCCGACAAGATTGACTAGCGGGAGGTCAGATACGCAGTATTTT
CASSPTRLTSGRSDTQYF
>TRBV18|NA|TRBJ2-5|once
TGTGCCAGCTCACCAAGGACAGCGTACCAAGAGACCCAGTACTTC
CASSPRTAYQETQYF
>TRBV6-8|TRBD2|TRBJ2-1|NA
TGTGCCAGCAGTCCCATTAGCGGGAGGGCGGCCAATGAGCAGTTCTTC
CASSPISGRAANEQFF
>TRBV11-3|TRBD1|TRBJ1-1|few
TGTGCCAGCAGCCGATTGACAGGGAAAATGAACACTGAAGCTTTCTTT
CASSRLTGKMNTEAFF
>TRBV5-1|TRBD2|TRBJ2-3|NA
TGCGCCAGCAGCTTGGGTCTAGCGGGAGGAGATACGCAGTATTTT
CASSLGLAGGDTQYF
>TRBV6-8|TRBD2|TRBJ2-1|NA
TGTGCCATCAGTGGCGGGACTACTAACAATGAGCAGTTCTTC
CAISGGTTNNEQFF
>TRBV11-3|NA|TRBJ2-5|medium-sized
TGTGCCAGCAGACCAGGGGGGCTAGCGAATCAAGAGACCCAGTACTTC
CASRPGGLANQETQYF
>TRBV18|NA|TRBJ1-4|NA
TGTGCCAGCTCACCCCGACGGAAAGAAAATGAAAAACTGTTTTTT
CASSPRRKENEKLFF
>TRBV27|TRBD1|TRBJ1-2|few
TGTGCCAGCAGTTCAACGTCCGGGACAGGGCCCTTTAACTATGGCTACACCTTC
CASSSTSGTGPFNYGYTF
>TRBV15|NA|TRBJ1-5|NA
TGTGCCACCAGCAGAGGGTTAGGTGGGGCTCAGCCCCAGCATTTT
CATSRGLGGAQPQHF
>TRBV19|NA|TRBJ1-1|NA
TGTGCCAGTAGTATAGAACCATTACGGGGAGCTTTCTTT
CASSIEPLRGAFF
>TRBV28|NA|TRBJ1-3|NA
TGTGCCAGCGTCAGCTCTGGAAACACCATATATTTT
CASVSSGNTIYF
>TRBV11-3|TRBD2|TRBJ2-1|few
TGTGCCAGCAGCTTCCTTAGCGGGAGCTCCTACAATGAGCAGTTCTTC
CASSFLSGSSYNEQFF
>TRBV6-8|TRBD1|TRBJ2-3|few
TGTGCCACACAGGGACAGAGCACAGATACGCAGTATTTT
CATQGQSTDTQYF
>TRBV6-8|NA|TRBJ1-1|few
TGTGCCAGCGTGCTTCTTAACACTGAAGCTTTCTTT
CASVLLNTEAFF
>TRBV9|NA|TRBJ2-3|medium-sized
TGTGCCAGCAGCGTAACTTCTCTGGACTTCACAGATACGCAGTATTTT
CASSVTSLDFTDTQYF
>TRBV29-1|NA|TRBJ2-5|NA
TGCAGCGTTGAGGGGGGACTTTTGGCTGAGACCCAGTACTTC
CSVEGGLLAETQYF
>TRBV11-3|TRBD1|TRBJ1-1|medium-sized
TGTGCCAGCAGCCGCCAGACAGGGGGTAGCACTGAAGCTTTCTTT
CASSRQTGGSTEAFF
>TRBV18|TRBD1|TRBJ1-3|NA
TGTGCCAGCTCAACCACCGGGACAGGGGCTGGAAACACCATATATTTT
CASSTTGTGAGNTIYF
>TRBV9|NA|TRBJ1-1|few
TGTGCCAGCTCCCAGGGGAGGGGGTTTAGCACTGAAGCTTTCTTT
CASSQGRGFSTEAFF
>TRBV25-1|NA|TRBJ1-1|medium-sized
TGTGCCAGCAGTGTACACAGCATGAACACTGAAGCTTTCTTT
CASSVHSMNTEAFF
>TRBV19|TRBD2|TRBJ2-2|few
TGTGCCAGTAAAACTAGCGGGAGCGGCGGGGAGCTGTTTTTT
CASKTSGSGGELFF
>TRBV6-8|NA|TRBJ2-4|NA
TGTGCCAGCAGCCAGGCCCGAGGCATTCAGTACTTC
CASSQARGIQYF
>TRBV6-8|TRBD1|TRBJ1-2|few
TGTGCCAGCAGACGGACAGGGCGCAGCGACTATGGCTACACCTTC
CASRRTGRSDYGYTF
>TRBV11-3|NA|TRBJ2-1|few
TGTGCCAGCAGCTCCCCGTGGGGCGGGAACTCCTACAATGAGCAGTTCTTC
CASSSPWGGNSYNEQFF
>TRBV29-1|NA|TRBJ1-4|NA
TGCAGCGTAGCCGACAAGGACGAGGATGAAAAACTGTTTTTT
CSVADKDEDEKLFF
>TRBV9|NA|TRBJ2-4|NA
TGTGCCAGCAGCGTAGGGAGCGCCAAAAACATTCAGTACTTC
CASSVGSAKNIQYF
>TRBV11-3|TRBD1|TRBJ1-2|few
TGTGCCAGCAGCTGGACAGGGGGCGGTATATATGGCTACACCTTC
CASSWTGGGIYGYTF
>TRBV6-8|TRBD1|TRBJ2-1|few
TGTGCCGGGCGTTCCGGGACAGGATACAATGAGCAGTTCTTC
CAGRSGTGYNEQFF
>TRBV29-1|TRBD2|TRBJ2-1|NA
TGCAGCGTATCTAGCGGGAGGATCGACTTAAATGAGCAGTTCTTC
CSVSSGRIDLNEQFF
>TRBV25-1|TRBD1|TRBJ1-5|NA
TGTGCCAGCAGTAGAACAGGGGATCAGCCCCAGCATTTT
CASSRTGDQPQHF
>TRBV30|TRBD1|TRBJ1-1|NA
TGTGCCTGGAGTGTACGGGACAGTACGAACACTGAAGCTTTCTTT
CAWSVRDSTNTEAFF
>TRBV18|TRBD1|TRBJ2-1|NA
TGTGCCAGCTCAACTTCCCGGGACAGGGAGTCCAATGAGCAGTTCTTC
CASSTSRDRESNEQFF
>TRBV11-1|NA|TRBJ2-5|NA
TGTGCCAGCAGCTTAATACAGCAAAAAGAGACCCAGTACTTC
CASSLIQQKETQYF
>TRBV5-1|NA|TRBJ2-1|NA
TGCGCCAGCAGCACACAGACAGGGACTAACATGGAGCAGTTCTTC
CASSTQTGTNMEQFF
>TRBV7-8|NA|TRBJ2-2|few
TGTGCCAGCAGCTTCGTCGGGGGCGGGGAGCTGTTTTTT
CASSFVGGGELFF
>TRBV6-8|TRBD2|TRBJ2-3|few
TGTGCCAGCAGTTCTGGGAGGGCAGATACGCAGTATTTT
CASSSGRADTQYF
>TRBV11-3|TRBD1|TRBJ1-4|NA
TGTGCCAGCAGCTTAGGCTTTGCGGGACAGAATGAAAAACTGTTTTTT
CASSLGFAGQNEKLFF
>TRBV19|NA|TRBJ2-7|few
TGTGCCAGTAGTACCCCACGCGAGCAGTACTTC
CASSTPREQYF
>TRBV11-3|TRBD1|TRBJ1-5|few
TGTGCCAGCAGCTTGTACAGGGGACCCCTGGATCAGCCCCAGCATTTT
CASSLYRGPLDQPQHF
>TRBV18|NA|TRBJ2-3|NA
TGTGCCAGCTCTCTGATAGCAACAGATACGCAGTATTTT
CASSLIATDTQYF
>TRBV6-8|NA|TRBJ2-1|NA
TGTGCCAGCAGTCCCGGCCGAGGGGGTCACAATGAGCAGTTCTTC
CASSPGRGGHNEQFF
>TRBV7-2|NA|TRBJ2-3|few
TGTGCCAGCAGCTTAGTTGGTCTAGGAACGCAGTATTTT
CASSLVGLGTQYF
>TRBV9|NA|TRBJ2-7|few
TGTGCCAGCAGTCTAGTTTCCTACGAGCAGTACTTC
CASSLVSYEQYF
>TRBV15|NA|TRBJ2-5|NA
TGTGCCACCAGCAGAGATCTAGGGGCCCAAGAGACCCAGTACTTC
CATSRDLGAQETQYF